The rows below give T cell receptor beta chains drawn from one sample of a study of early T cells in non-severe SARS-CoV-2 infection. TCRdb itself ran the 5' RACE reads through MiXCR, one entry per CDR3 protein. There are more than 80,000 distinct CDR3 sequences in the sample; 13% to 15% occur only once, and 6.5% to 8.5% lies in the top ten. The sample comprised whole blood. The receptor set was obtained from an adult who was a healthcare worker with PCR-confirmed SARS-CoV-2 infection or an uninfected control (not recorded which). CDR3s leave out the opening cysteine and the closing phenylalanine or tryptophan. The size of a clone is reported for some rows only, either as once, few or many, or as a class for expanded clones.

V gene: TRBV7-9
clone size: few
CDR3 protein: ASSPSGHRSSYEQY

V gene: TRBV2
clone size: -
CDR3 protein: ASRGTGNMGQY

V gene: TRBV24-1
clone size: few
CDR3 protein: ATSDKGQGETQY

V gene: TRBV2
clone size: -
CDR3 protein: ASSGDTEDYGYT

V gene: TRBV2
clone size: -
CDR3 protein: ASSADTDTQY

V gene: TRBV27
clone size: -
CDR3 protein: ASSSSLVRGSFTDTQY

V gene: TRBV7-4
clone size: few
CDR3 protein: ASSLMSAGENQETQY

V gene: TRBV15
clone size: -
CDR3 protein: ATSRTGFSYEQY

V gene: TRBV6-5
clone size: -
CDR3 protein: ASSYVLGNTEAF

V gene: TRBV4-1
clone size: many
CDR3 protein: ASSLTGTYGYT

V gene: TRBV5-1
clone size: many
CDR3 protein: ASSFGQETQY

V gene: TRBV7-6
clone size: few
CDR3 protein: ASSRDHGGSSYNEQF

V gene: TRBV29-1
clone size: few
CDR3 protein: SGGRGIGDEQF

V gene: TRBV28
clone size: few
CDR3 protein: ASSPGFSYEQY

V gene: TRBV4-1
clone size: few
CDR3 protein: ASSHPGQGMYGYT

V gene: TRBV6-4
clone size: -
CDR3 protein: ASSLESHNEQF

V gene: TRBV29-1
clone size: few
CDR3 protein: SVGAPSNEQF

V gene: TRBV6-1
clone size: few
CDR3 protein: ASSRQGGNEQF

V gene: TRBV28
clone size: few
CDR3 protein: ASSPLGPQREQY

V gene: TRBV6-6
clone size: few
CDR3 protein: ASSYGGTGGYT

V gene: TRBV18
clone size: few
CDR3 protein: ASSPSPGPAIGEQY

V gene: TRBV7-7
clone size: -
CDR3 protein: ASSSYRGGETQY

V gene: TRBV6-5
clone size: few
CDR3 protein: ASSYSASGNTIY

V gene: TRBV11-2
clone size: -
CDR3 protein: ASSGNWNQPQH

V gene: TRBV6-5
clone size: -
CDR3 protein: ASSYLRDYSYEQY

V gene: TRBV6-2/TRBV6-3
clone size: -
CDR3 protein: ASSYPLGQGDNQPQH

V gene: TRBV6-2/TRBV6-3
clone size: -
CDR3 protein: ASSGTSGVLSEQY

V gene: TRBV12-3/TRBV12-4
clone size: few
CDR3 protein: ASARDSFYEQY

V gene: TRBV12-3/TRBV12-4
clone size: few
CDR3 protein: ASSLTSGVPEQY

V gene: TRBV6-1
clone size: -
CDR3 protein: ASSPGQSKETQY

V gene: TRBV18
clone size: -
CDR3 protein: ASSRTGERPYEQY

V gene: TRBV20-1
clone size: few
CDR3 protein: SARGLAEPYEQY

V gene: TRBV27
clone size: -
CDR3 protein: ASSLSTPRGRQETQY

V gene: TRBV11-3
clone size: many
CDR3 protein: ASSLNADYEQY

V gene: TRBV20-1
clone size: few
CDR3 protein: SASLGLAGGTDTQY

V gene: TRBV28
clone size: -
CDR3 protein: ASTSGVGAYNEQF

V gene: TRBV5-1
clone size: few
CDR3 protein: ASSLAPRREVSYEQY

V gene: TRBV19
clone size: -
CDR3 protein: ASSIGPVNYGYT

V gene: TRBV4-1
clone size: -
CDR3 protein: ASSQAPSGLDNEQF

V gene: TRBV3-1
clone size: few
CDR3 protein: ASSQGATGEQF

V gene: TRBV19
clone size: -
CDR3 protein: ASSLSSGLYNEQF

V gene: TRBV20-1
clone size: -
CDR3 protein: SASDPLGSQPQH

V gene: TRBV18
clone size: -
CDR3 protein: ASRGGDEQY

V gene: TRBV3-1
clone size: -
CDR3 protein: ASSQERDGHYEQY

V gene: TRBV6-2/TRBV6-3
clone size: -
CDR3 protein: GTGGFYEQY

V gene: TRBV20-1
clone size: -
CDR3 protein: SARESLGRETQY

V gene: TRBV20-1
clone size: few
CDR3 protein: SARKGEHSGNTIY